This TCR beta chain was recovered during a study of monozygotic twins with cystic fibrosis. Overall study results and limits: Monozygotic CF twins shared more identical nucleotide clonotypes than unrelated patients. Shared CDR3 numbers were not associated with age, concordance or severity. Clonality was generally low (median approximately 0.0088), higher in the most severe patients. Co-twins had the most similar V usage for 13 of 16 pairs, J for 8.

Libraries were prepared by immunoSEQ multiplex PCR; TCRdb keeps only in-frame clonotypes and omits some of them. The repertoire holds approximately 25,000 clones, approximately 89% seen once, with approximately 0.28% in the top ten. The CDR3 sequence is 14 residues long. V was trimmed by 2 bases and J by 7 bases, leaving 14 bases between them. The V gene's germline CDR1 is MNHEY and CDR2 SMNVEV (reference sequence). A word on this clone: The antigen is unknown.

The TCR sequence derives from a girl aged 2-10 years with cystic fibrosis. J is TRBJ1-1 and V is TRBV27, with D possibly being TRBD1 (6 bases). Sequencing was carried out using blood. CDR3 sequence: CASSLGLGGGEAFF. CDR3 DNA sequence: TGTGCCAGCAGTTTAGGGTTAGGGGGGGGTGAAGCTTTCTTT.